This T cell receptor beta chain originates from a study of T cell repertoires in cytomegalovirus infection (dated by TCRdb to the late 2010s). General notes on the study: Donor HLA type was relevant to the analysis, as public TCR beta signatures indicated carriage of CMV infection together with the matching HLA type. The full study reports these points: The ex vivo response was dominated by HLA-C-restricted CMV-specific TCR beta clonotypes, which also provided the single most frequent clonotype in two of eight donors. In both this cohort and an independent cohort of more than 350 donors, the cumulative frequency of public TCR beta family members distinguished carriers of CMV infection plus the relevant HLA type.

Sequencing was carried out with an Illumina HiSeq 1500. In-frame beta chains were kept once TCRdb had trimmed the public reads at Q25 with fastp and called clones with MiXCR. Every distinct CDR3 protein forms one entry, paired with its most common genes and DNA. The sample yields 210,000 or so distinct CDR3 sequences; approximately 7% were counted once. About 6.5% of the sample is taken by the ten largest. CDR1 and CDR2 were assigned from the germline V gene as MNHEY and SVGEGT. V was cut back by 8 bases and J by 2 bases, leaving a gap of 8 bases between them. Taken from cysteine to phenylalanine, the CDR3 has 12 residues. The kept DNA is CDR3 alone, 36 bases in frame from the first base. In its sample, this clonotype was seen many times. This receptor's antigen is unknown. One base away there is no much larger clone; base qualities are not given.

Sequencing used PBMCs. The sequence came from a human donor in good health (CMV status not recorded). Some clones in this sample may be carry-over from other donors' samples. The sequence joins TRBV6-2 or TRBV6-3 to TRBJ2-3; the D call is possibly TRBD1 or TRBD2, each sharing 5 bases. The sequence in DNA is TGTGCCAGCGGGGACCCCACAGATACGCAGTATTTT. It encodes CASGDPTDTQYF.